The clone carrying this TCR beta chain appeared once. This sample is part of a study of blood T cell repertoires in COVID-19. TCRdb's table, derived via immunoSEQ multiplex PCR, lists solely in-frame clones and lacks some. This table holds roughly 80,000 clones, approximately 90% found once. Per germline, CDR1 SGHRS and CDR2 YFSETQ. With 0 bases clipped from V and 2 bases from J, the junction kept 8 bases outside the gene matches. The CDR3 totals 17 residues. This receptor was identified in a human donor in a cohort sampled during active COVID-19. Sequences were obtained from peripheral blood. The chain is built from TRBV5-1 and TRBJ2-5; TRBD2 aligns across 9 bases. In nucleotides, the CDR3 is TGCGCCAGCAGCTTGGGGGTTTCTAGCGGGGTACAAGAGACCCAGTACTTC. Translation gives CASSLGVSSGVQETQYF. Full variable domain (rest looked up from reference TRBV5-1 and TRBJ2-5): KAGVTQTPRYLIKTRGQQVTLSCSPISGHRSVSWYQQTPGQGLQFLFEYFSETQRNKGNFPGRFSGRQFSNSRSEMNVSTLELGDSALYLCASSLGVSSGVQETQYFGPGTRLLVL.